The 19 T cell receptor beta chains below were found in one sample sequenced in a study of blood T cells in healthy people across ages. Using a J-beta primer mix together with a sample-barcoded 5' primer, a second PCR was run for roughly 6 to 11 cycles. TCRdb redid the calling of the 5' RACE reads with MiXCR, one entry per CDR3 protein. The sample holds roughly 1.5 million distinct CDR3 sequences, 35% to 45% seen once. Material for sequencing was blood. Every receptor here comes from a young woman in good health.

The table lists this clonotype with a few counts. This CDR3 reads CASSLTLGTTEAFF. The CDR3 DNA reads TGTGCCAGCAGCTTAACTCTGGGGACCACTGAAGCTTTCTTT. The chain employs TRBV7-9 and TRBJ1-1, with D possibly matching TRBD1 (5 bases). Germline V gene lookup returns CDR1 SEHNR and CDR2 FQNEAQ (reference sequence). The CDR3 loop spans 14 amino acids. Trimming removed 2 bases from V and 4 bases from J, with 11 bases in between.

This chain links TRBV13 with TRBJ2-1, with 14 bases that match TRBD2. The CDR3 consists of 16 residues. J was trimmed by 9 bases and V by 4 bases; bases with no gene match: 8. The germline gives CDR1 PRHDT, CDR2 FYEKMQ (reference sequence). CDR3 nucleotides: TGTGCCAGCAGCTCCGGGACTAGCGGGAGTGGGGGTGAGCAGTTCTTC. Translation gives CASSSGTSGSGGEQFF.

CDR3 sequence reads: CASSPVFAGHDTGELFF. CDR3 nucleotides: TGTGCCAGCAGTCCCGTTTTTGCAGGGCACGACACCGGGGAGCTGTTTTTT. V and J are TRBV27 and TRBJ2-2; tentative D call: TRBD1 (5 bases). Trimming cost V 5 bases and J 3 bases, with 19 bases left between them. The CDR3 consists of 17 residues. Germline V gene sequence: CDR1 MNHEY, CDR2 SMNVEV (reference sequence).

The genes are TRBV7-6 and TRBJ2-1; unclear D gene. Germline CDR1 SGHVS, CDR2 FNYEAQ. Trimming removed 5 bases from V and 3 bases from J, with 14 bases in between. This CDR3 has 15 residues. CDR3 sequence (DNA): TGTGCCAGCAGCCCCACCACTCGAAGCTACAATGAGCAGTTCTTC. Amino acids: CASSPTTRSYNEQFF.

CDR3 region: CSVLGEWGTEAFF. As DNA, the CDR3 is TGCAGCGTTTTGGGGGAGTGGGGCACTGAAGCTTTCTTT. The V and J genes are TRBV29-1 and TRBJ1-1; D may be TRBD1 (5 bases). V lost 5 bases to trimming and J lost 4 bases, with 14 bases between them. The CDR3 runs 13 residues. The germline gives CDR1 SQVTM, CDR2 ANQGSEA.

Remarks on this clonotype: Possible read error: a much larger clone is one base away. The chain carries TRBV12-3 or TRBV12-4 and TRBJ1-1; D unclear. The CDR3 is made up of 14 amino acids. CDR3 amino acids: CASSLEGVNIEAFF. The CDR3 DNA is TGTGCCAGCAGTTTAGAGGGTGTGAACATTGAAGCTTTCTTT.

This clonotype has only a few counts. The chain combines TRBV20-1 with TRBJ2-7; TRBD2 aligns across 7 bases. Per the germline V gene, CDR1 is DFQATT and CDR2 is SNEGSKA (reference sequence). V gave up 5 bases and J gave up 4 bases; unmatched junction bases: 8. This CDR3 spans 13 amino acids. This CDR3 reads CSAGGSGKYEQYF. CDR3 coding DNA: TGCAGTGCTGGTGGGAGCGGGAAGTACGAGCAGTACTTC.

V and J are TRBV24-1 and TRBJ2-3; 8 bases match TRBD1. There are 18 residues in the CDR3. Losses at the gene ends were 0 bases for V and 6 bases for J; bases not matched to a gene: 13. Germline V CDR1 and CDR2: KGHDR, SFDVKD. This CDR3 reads CATSDLQSGQGRGDTQYF. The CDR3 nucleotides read TGTGCCACCAGTGATTTGCAGTCCGGACAGGGCCGAGGGGATACGCAGTATTTT.

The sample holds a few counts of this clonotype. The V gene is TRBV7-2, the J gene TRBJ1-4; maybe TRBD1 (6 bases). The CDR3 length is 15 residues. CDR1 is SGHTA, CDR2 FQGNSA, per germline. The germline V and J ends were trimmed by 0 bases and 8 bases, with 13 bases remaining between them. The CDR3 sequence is CASSLAGTSGEKLFF. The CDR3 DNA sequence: TGTGCCAGCAGCTTAGCGGGGACATCGGGCGAAAAACTGTTTTTT.

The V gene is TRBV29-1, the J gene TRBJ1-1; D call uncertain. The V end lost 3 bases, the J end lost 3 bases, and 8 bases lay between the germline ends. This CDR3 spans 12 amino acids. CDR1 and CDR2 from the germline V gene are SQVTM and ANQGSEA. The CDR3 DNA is TGCAGCGTTGAGCGCGTAGACACTGAAGCTTTCTTT. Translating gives CSVERVDTEAFF. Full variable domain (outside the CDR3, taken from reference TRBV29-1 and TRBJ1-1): SAVISQKPSRDICQRGTSLTIQCQVDSQVTMMFWYRQQPGQSLTLIATANQGSEATYESGFVIDKFPISRPNLTFSTLTVSNMSPEDSSIYLCSVERVDTEAFFGQGTRLTVV.

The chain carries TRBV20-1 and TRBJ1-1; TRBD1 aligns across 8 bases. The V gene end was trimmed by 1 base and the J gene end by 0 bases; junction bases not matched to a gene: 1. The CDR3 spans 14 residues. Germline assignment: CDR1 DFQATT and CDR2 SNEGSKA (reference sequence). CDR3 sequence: CSARATGVNTEAFF. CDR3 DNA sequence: TGCAGTGCTAGAGCGACAGGGGTGAACACTGAAGCTTTCTTT.

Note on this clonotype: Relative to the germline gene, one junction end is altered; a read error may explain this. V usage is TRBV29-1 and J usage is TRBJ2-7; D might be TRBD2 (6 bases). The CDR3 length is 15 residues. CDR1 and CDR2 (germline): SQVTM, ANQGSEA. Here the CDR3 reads CSVEDVSGSSYGQYF. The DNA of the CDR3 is TGCAGCGTTGAAGATGTCTCCGGGAGCTCCTACGGGCAGTACTTT.

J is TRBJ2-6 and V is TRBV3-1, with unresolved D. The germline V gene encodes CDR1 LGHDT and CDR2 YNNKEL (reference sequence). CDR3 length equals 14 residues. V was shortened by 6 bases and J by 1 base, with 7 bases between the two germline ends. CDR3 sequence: CASRPISGANVLTF. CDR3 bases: TGTGCCAGCAGGCCAATTTCTGGGGCCAACGTCCTGACTTTC.

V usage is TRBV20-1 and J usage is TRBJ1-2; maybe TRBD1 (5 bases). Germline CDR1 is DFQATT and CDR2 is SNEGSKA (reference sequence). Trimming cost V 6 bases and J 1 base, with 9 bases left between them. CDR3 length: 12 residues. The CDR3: CSADTGNYGYTF. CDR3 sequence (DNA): TGCAGTGCGGACACGGGTAACTATGGCTACACCTTC.

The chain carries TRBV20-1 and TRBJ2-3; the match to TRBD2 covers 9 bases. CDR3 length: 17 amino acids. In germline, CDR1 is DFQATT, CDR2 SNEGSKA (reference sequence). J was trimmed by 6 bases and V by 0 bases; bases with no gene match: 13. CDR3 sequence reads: CSAREAPGGRAGDTQYF. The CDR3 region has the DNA TGCAGTGCTAGAGAGGCCCCTGGCGGGAGGGCCGGGGATACGCAGTATTTT.

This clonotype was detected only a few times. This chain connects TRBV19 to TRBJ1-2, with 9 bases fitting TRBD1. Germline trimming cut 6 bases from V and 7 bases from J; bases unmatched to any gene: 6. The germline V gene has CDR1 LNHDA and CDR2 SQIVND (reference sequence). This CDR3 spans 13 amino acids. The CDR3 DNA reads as TGTGCCAGTAGGCCGGGACAGGGCCTTGGCTACACCTTC. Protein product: CASRPGQGLGYTF.

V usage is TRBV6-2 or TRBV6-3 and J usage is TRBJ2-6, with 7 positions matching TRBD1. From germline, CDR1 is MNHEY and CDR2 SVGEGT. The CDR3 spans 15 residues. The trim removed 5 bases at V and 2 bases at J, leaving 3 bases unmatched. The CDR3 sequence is CASSHDRAGANVLTF. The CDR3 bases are TGTGCCAGCAGTCACGACAGGGCTGGGGCCAACGTCCTGACTTTC.

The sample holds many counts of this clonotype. The CDR3, as DNA: TGTGCCAGCAGCAACAACTATGGCTACACCTTC. Protein sequence: CASSNNYGYTF. The chain links TRBV6-5 to TRBJ1-2; D not resolved. The CDR3 loop spans 11 amino acids. V lost 6 bases and J 2 bases, leaving 4 bases between the germline ends. In germline, CDR1 is MNHEY, CDR2 SVGAGI.

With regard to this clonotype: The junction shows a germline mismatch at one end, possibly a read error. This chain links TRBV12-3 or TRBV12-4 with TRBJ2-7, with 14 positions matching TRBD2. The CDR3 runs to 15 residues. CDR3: CASSLTSGGDYEQYF. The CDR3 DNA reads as TGCGCCAGCAGTTTGACTAGCGGGGGGGACTACGAGCAGTACTTC.